The 21 T cell receptor beta chains in this list originate from one sample, sequenced in a study of type 1 regulatory T cells. TCRdb independently ran MiXCR on the reads; one entry per CDR3 protein. The table shows some 60,000 distinct CDR3 sequences, with roughly two thirds occurring only once. The antigens for these receptors are not known. The material sequenced was cultured non-Tr1 T cells, either the whole culture or a sorted T cell fraction (not recorded which). These TCRs come from a human donor in good health.

This clonotype has more than one count but fewer than ten. The chain couples TRBV5-4 to TRBJ2-5; TRBD1 matches at 7 bases. CDR3 length: 15 residues. CDR1 and CDR2 (germline): SGHNT, YYREEE (reference sequence). V was clipped by 4 bases and J by 2 bases; unmatched bases: 8. CDR3 nucleotides: TGTGCCAGCAGCCCTGGGACAGCAGGTCAAGAGACCCAGTACTTC. Amino acid sequence: CASSPGTAGQETQYF.

The V gene is TRBV11-2, the J gene TRBJ1-3; D might be TRBD1 (6 bases). V shed 0 bases and J shed 4 bases, with 16 bases lying between them. The CDR3 is 17 residues long. The germline gives CDR1 SGHAT, CDR2 FQNNGV. The CDR3 DNA is TGTGCCAGCAGCTTAGATCATGGTACAGGGTTCGGAAACACCATATATTTT. Translation gives CASSLDHGTGFGNTIYF. The entire variable domain, with the rest obtained from reference TRBV11-2 and TRBJ1-3, is as follows: EAGVAQSPRYKIIEKRQSVAFWCNPISGHATLYWYQQILGQGPKLLIQFQNNGVVDDSQLPKDRFSAERLKGVDSTLKIQPAKLEDSAVYLCASSLDHGTGFGNTIYFGEGSWLTVV.

V and J are TRBV20-1 and TRBJ1-6, with 11 bases aligning to TRBD1. Germline V gene lookup returns CDR1 DFQATT and CDR2 SNEGSKA (reference sequence). The CDR3 covers 14 residues. Unmatched junction bases numbered 3, after V lost 3 bases and J lost 8 bases. The CDR3 nucleotides are TGCAGTGCTAGGCCGGGACAGGGGGATTCACCCCTCCACTTT. Residues: CSARPGQGDSPLHF.

The chain uses TRBV11-2 and TRBJ2-3; TRBD1 or TRBD2 may be the D gene (5 bases each). Per the germline V gene, CDR1 is SGHAT and CDR2 is FQNNGV. Between the trimmed V and J ends, which lost 8 bases and 8 bases, there was a span of 14 bases. CDR3 size: 12 residues. The CDR3 DNA reads TGTGCCAGCGGGACCCCGATAGGTACGCAGTATTTT. It translates to CASGTPIGTQYF.

The rearrangement joins TRBV20-1 to TRBJ2-7; no reliable D call. The CDR3 totals 17 residues. V shed 2 bases and J shed 3 bases, with 23 bases lying between them. Looked up from germline, CDR1 is DFQATT and CDR2 is SNEGSKA (reference sequence). CDR3 sequence reads: CSARSTLRLGNHYEQYF. The CDR3 DNA is TGCAGTGCTAGATCGACCCTACGACTCGGAAACCACTACGAGCAGTACTTC.

V usage is TRBV11-2 and J usage is TRBJ2-5; D call uncertain. Germline V lookup: CDR1 SGHAT, CDR2 FQNNGV. The V end lost 5 bases, the J end lost 8 bases, and 21 bases lay between the germline ends. This CDR3 spans 15 amino acids. CDR3 nucleotide sequence: TGTGCCAGCAGCCTGGCAACAAGGGCCGCTGGAACCCAGTACTTC. Translation gives CASSLATRAAGTQYF.

The table lists this clonotype with a count of one. This chain links TRBV4-1 with TRBJ1-2; D is uncertain. This CDR3 spans 12 amino acids. The germline V and J ends were trimmed by 2 bases and 4 bases, with 5 bases remaining between them. Germline V gene data show CDR1 as MGHRA and CDR2 as YSYEKL. CDR3 nucleotides: TGCGCCAGCAGCCAATTAACCTATGGCTACACCTTC. Encoded protein: CASSQLTYGYTF.

This chain connects TRBV2 to TRBJ1-5, with unresolved D. The CDR3 consists of 12 residues. Trimming left V 5 bases short and J 5 bases short, with 7 bases between. Germline V gene sequence: CDR1 SNHLY, CDR2 FYNNEI. The CDR3 here is CASSSPDQPQHF. The CDR3 region has the DNA TGTGCCAGCAGTAGCCCAGATCAGCCCCAGCATTTT.

This sequence joins TRBV4-3 and TRBJ2-1; 10 nucleotides line up with TRBD2. CDR1 and CDR2 from the germline V gene are LGHNA and YSLEER. Trimming took 1 base from V and 4 from J; bases not matched to a gene: 7. CDR3 length equals 17 residues. The CDR3 nucleotides are TGCGCCAGCAGCCAAGCCCAAAGCGGGAGGGGATACAATGAGCAGTTCTTC. Translated, it gives CASSQAQSGRGYNEQFF.

Ten or more counts support this clonotype. The CDR3 here is CASSFGLAGGQETQYF. CDR3 nucleotide sequence: TGTGCCAGCAGCTTTGGACTAGCGGGGGGCCAAGAGACCCAGTACTTC. The chain is built from TRBV2 and TRBJ2-5; 14 nucleotides align to TRBD2. Germline V gene lookup returns CDR1 SNHLY and CDR2 FYNNEI. The CDR3 length is 16 residues. The ends lost 6 bases at V and 1 base at J; junction bases unmatched: 4.

The V call is TRBV4-1, the J call TRBJ2-5; no clear D. This CDR3 comprises 15 residues. Germline-derived CDR1 and CDR2 are MGHRA and YSYEKL. V was cut by 0 bases and J by 2 bases, with 10 bases left in between. CDR3 sequence reads: CASSQEPAEQETQYF. The CDR3 bases are TGCGCCAGCAGCCAAGAACCGGCAGAACAAGAGACCCAGTACTTC.

This clonotype was seen a handful of times. J is TRBJ1-5 and V is TRBV7-9; no reliable D call. V lost 1 base to trimming and J lost 0 bases, with 4 bases between them. The germline CDR1 and CDR2 sequences are SEHNR and FQNEAQ (reference sequence). The CDR3 loop spans 14 amino acids. CDR3 residues: CASSLVDSNQPQHF. Written as DNA, the CDR3 is TGTGCCAGCAGCTTAGTCGATAGCAATCAGCCCCAGCATTTT.

The rearrangement links TRBV7-8 to TRBJ2-7; unclear D gene. V shed 1 base and J shed 1 base, with 8 bases lying between them. Germline V gene sequence: CDR1 SGHVS, CDR2 FQNEAQ. This CDR3 has 14 residues. In DNA form, the CDR3 reads TGTGCCAGCAGCTTAGGCGCAGCGTCCTACGAGCAGTACTTC. This gives the protein CASSLGAASYEQYF.

The chain couples TRBV3-1 to TRBJ1-1; 8 bases are shared with TRBD1. The CDR3 covers 17 residues. Germline V lookup: CDR1 LGHDT, CDR2 YNNKEL (reference sequence). Trimming at V came to 1 base and at J to 6 bases, leaving 13 bases not matched to a gene. The CDR3 nucleotides read TGTGCCAGCAGCCAAGGGTCTCAGGGGGCGCGGGTCGCTGAAGCTTTCTTT. Its protein product is CASSQGSQGARVAEAFF.

The chain uses TRBV6-5 and TRBJ2-1; 8 bases are a match to TRBD1. V lost 6 bases and J lost 4; bases outside the gene matches: 17. CDR3 length: 18 amino acids. Germline loops: CDR1 MNHEY, CDR2 SVGAGI. The CDR3 DNA sequence: TGTGCCAGCAGCCACGGGTTCCGGGACAGGCGCCAATACAATGAGCAGTTCTTC. Amino acid sequence: CASSHGFRDRRQYNEQFF.

The V call is TRBV6-6, the J call TRBJ2-7; 7 bases map to TRBD1. Germline values: CDR1 MNHNY, CDR2 SVGAGI (reference sequence). V was pared by 6 bases and J by 5 bases, with 7 bases of the junction left unmatched. The CDR3 loop spans 13 amino acids. This CDR3 is CASRGYRGDEQYF. In nucleotides, the CDR3 is TGTGCCAGCAGGGGCTACAGGGGCGACGAGCAGTACTTC.

The CDR3 sequence is CASSQDGGDGEKLFF. The CDR3 DNA reads as TGTGCCAGCAGCCAAGATGGCGGGGACGGGGAAAAACTGTTTTTT. The chain has TRBV4-2 and TRBJ1-4; TRBD1 is a possible D gene (5 bases). Germline lookup yields CDR1 LGHNA and CDR2 YNFKEQ. V gave up 0 bases and J gave up 8 bases, with 13 bases separating them. This CDR3 has 15 residues.

This chain links TRBV6-4 with TRBJ1-1, with a tentative D call TRBD1 (5 bases). This CDR3 comprises 14 residues. Trimming cost V 6 bases and J 0 bases, with 11 bases left between them. Germline CDR1 is MRHNA and CDR2 is SNTAGT. CDR3 residues: CASRSTDMNTEAFF. In DNA form, the CDR3 reads TGTGCCAGCAGATCGACAGATATGAACACTGAAGCTTTCTTT.

This chain joins TRBV28 and TRBJ1-2; 10 positions agree with TRBD1. The V segment lost 3 bases and the J segment 6 bases; nucleotides outside the gene matches: 10. In germline, CDR1 is MDHEN, CDR2 SYDVKM. This CDR3 is built from 16 residues. In DNA form, the CDR3 reads TGTGCCAGCAGTTTGCCCCCCGGGACAGGGGTCAATGGCTACACCTTC. Amino acid sequence: CASSLPPGTGVNGYTF.

This clonotype came up many times. The rearrangement links TRBV14 to TRBJ2-3; D is ambiguous. Germline V gene data show CDR1 as SGHDN and CDR2 as FVKESK. V lost 3 bases to trimming and J lost 4 bases, with 5 bases between them. The CDR3 runs to 12 residues. In DNA, the CDR3 is TGTGCCAGCAGCCATTCGGCAGATACGCAGTATTTT. Amino acids: CASSHSADTQYF.

The chain has TRBV12-5 and TRBJ2-2; 8 bases match TRBD2. The CDR3 totals 17 residues. In germline, CDR1 is LGHNT, CDR2 FRNRAP. V was clipped by 0 bases and J by 1 base; unmatched bases: 4. CDR3 amino acids: CASGLVRRGGNTGELFF. In nucleotides, the CDR3 is TGTGCTAGTGGTTTGGTACGTCGGGGGGGGAACACCGGGGAGCTGTTTTTT. The whole variable domain, filled in from reference TRBV12-5 and TRBJ2-2, reads DARVTQTPRHKVTEMGQEVTMRCQPILGHNTVFWYRQTMMQGLELLAYFRNRAPLDDSGMPKDRFSAEMPDATLATLKIQPSEPRDSAVYFCASGLVRRGGNTGELFFGEGSRLTVL.